This is a list of T cell receptor beta chains from one sample in a study of T cell responses to AZD1222 COVID-19 vaccine. Some clones are missing from TCRdb's copy, which holds only in-frame ones; the method was immunoSEQ multiplex PCR. This sample has about 120,000 clones, with over 85% found just once. The specimen was peripheral blood, collected on day 0 of AZD1222 vaccination. All receptors come from an adult in good health. The CDR3 runs from the conserved cysteine through the conserved F or W. A D gene is named only where the DNA matches it firmly. Where a row states a size, it is once, few, many or the class of an expanded clone; other rows omit it.

TRBV5-6	TRBD1	TRBJ1-1	-	CASNPGQGAEAFF	TGTGCCAGCAACCCGGGACAGGGGGCTGAAGCTTTCTTT
TRBV28	-	TRBJ2-7	-	CASSEGPVYEQYF	TGTGCCAGCAGCGAGGGCCCGGTCTACGAGCAGTACTTC
TRBV7-3	TRBD2	TRBJ2-3	-	CASSLIGGSTTDTQYF	TGTGCCAGCAGCTTAATCGGCGGGAGTACCACAGATACGCAGTATTTT
TRBV21-1	-	TRBJ1-2	-	CASSKISRTGDNYGYTF	TGTGCCAGCAGCAAAATTTCCAGGACAGGGGACAACTATGGCTACACCTTC
TRBV6-5	-	TRBJ1-4	-	CASSYSRTAIEKLFF	TGTGCCAGCAGTTACTCTAGGACAGCTATTGAAAAACTGTTTTTT
TRBV5-6	-	TRBJ1-1	-	CASSGQYMNTEAFF	TGTGCCAGCAGCGGCCAGTATATGAACACTGAAGCTTTCTTT
TRBV5-3	TRBD1	TRBJ2-1	-	CARSPEDRADEQFF	TGTGCCAGAAGCCCGGAGGACAGGGCTGATGAGCAGTTCTTC
TRBV5-1	-	TRBJ2-1	-	CASSLELARWNEQFF	TGCGCCAGCAGCTTGGAGCTAGCGCGTTGGAATGAGCAGTTCTTC
TRBV11-3	-	TRBJ1-6	-	CASNYAGTSDSPLHF	TGTGCCAGCAACTATGCGGGGACATCGGATTCACCCCTCCACTTT
TRBV5-1	TRBD1	TRBJ1-4	-	CASSHRGEAEKLFF	TGCGCCAGCAGCCACAGGGGAGAGGCTGAAAAACTGTTTTTT
TRBV29-1	TRBD1	TRBJ2-7	-	CSVDRGYEQYF	TGCAGCGTAGACAGGGGTTACGAGCAGTACTTC
TRBV6-1	-	TRBJ1-1	-	CASSEVGWRTEAFF	TGTGCCAGCAGTGAAGTGGGTTGGAGGACTGAAGCTTTCTTT
TRBV6-1	-	TRBJ1-6	-	CASSETGFASPLHF	TGTGCCAGCAGTGAAACAGGGTTTGCTTCACCCCTCCACTTT
TRBV10-1	-	TRBJ1-1	-	CATSGRTNTEAFF	TGCGCCACCTCGGGACGGACGAACACTGAAGCTTTCTTT
TRBV19	TRBD1	TRBJ1-2	few	CASSIRPGTGANYGYTF	TGTGCCAGTAGTATCCGACCGGGGACAGGGGCTAACTATGGCTACACCTTC
TRBV10-3	TRBD2	TRBJ2-3	-	CATGGRGVDTDTQYF	TGTGCCACCGGCGGTCGGGGGGTCGACACAGATACGCAGTATTTT
TRBV18	TRBD1	TRBJ1-3	-	CASSPVYGTVSGNTIYF	TGTGCCAGCTCACCTGTGTACGGGACAGTCTCTGGAAACACCATATATTTT
TRBV5-1	-	TRBJ1-6	-	CASRISSYNSPLHF	TGCGCCAGCAGAATATCCTCCTATAATTCACCCCTCCACTTT
TRBV18	TRBD1	TRBJ1-3	-	CASSGDRSSSGNTIYF	TGTGCCAGCTCAGGGGACAGGTCGAGCTCTGGAAACACCATATATTTT
TRBV10-1	-	TRBJ1-1	-	CASSERAGMNTEAFF	TGCGCCAGCAGTGAGAGGGCAGGGATGAACACTGAAGCTTTCTTT
TRBV6-1	TRBD1	TRBJ2-7	-	CASSEGDRGQYF	TGTGCCAGCAGTGAGGGGGACAGAGGGCAGTACTTC
TRBV7-9	-	TRBJ1-2	-	CASSLPPGGNGYTF	TGTGCCAGCAGCTTACCCCCCGGGGGTAATGGCTACACCTTC
TRBV15	TRBD2	TRBJ2-1	-	CATSRPPGLAGDEQFF	TGTGCCACCAGCAGACCTCCGGGACTAGCGGGGGATGAGCAGTTCTTC
TRBV5-1	TRBD1	TRBJ2-3	-	CASRPDRGNTQYF	TGCGCCAGCAGACCGGACAGGGGGAATACGCAGTATTTT
TRBV5-1	-	TRBJ2-7	-	CASSSYSRGRSYEQYF	TGCGCCAGCAGCTCCTACTCCCGGGGGAGGAGTTACGAGCAGTACTTC
TRBV9	-	TRBJ1-1	-	CASSPRPNLAFF	TGTGCCAGCAGCCCCCGGCCCAATTTGGCTTTCTTT
TRBV9	-	TRBJ1-2	-	CASSVGVDYGYTF	TGTGCCAGCAGCGTAGGAGTCGACTATGGCTACACCTTC
TRBV7-3	-	TRBJ1-1	-	CASSDGGDTEAFF	TGTGCCAGCAGCGACGGGGGGGACACTGAAGCTTTCTTT
TRBV18	TRBD2	TRBJ2-2	-	CASSPTSGGPTGELFF	TGTGCCAGCTCACCTACTAGCGGGGGGCCGACCGGGGAGCTGTTTTTT
TRBV19	-	TRBJ1-1	-	CASSIDRRRHTEAFF	TGTGCCAGTAGTATAGATCGTCGCAGGCACACTGAAGCTTTCTTT
TRBV30	-	TRBJ1-2	-	CAWSGGAGLWGNYGYTF	TGTGCCTGGAGTGGAGGGGCCGGACTCTGGGGTAATTATGGCTACACCTTC
TRBV15	-	TRBJ2-1	-	CAGSRRLDNEQFF	TGTGCAGGAAGTCGCCGACTAGACAATGAGCAGTTCTTC
TRBV30	-	TRBJ1-6	-	CAWTAYSSYNSPLHF	TGTGCCTGGACGGCATACAGCTCCTATAATTCACCCCTCCACTTT
TRBV9	TRBD2	TRBJ2-1	-	CATGASGDNEQFF	TGTGCCACCGGAGCTAGCGGCGACAATGAGCAGTTCTTC
TRBV28	-	TRBJ2-2	-	CASSLGGATGELFF	TGTGCCAGCAGTTTGGGGGGGGCCACCGGGGAGCTGTTTTTT
TRBV18	-	TRBJ2-7	-	CASSLSGYEQYF	TGTGCCAGCTCACTCAGCGGGTACGAGCAGTACTTC
TRBV7-9	TRBD2	TRBJ2-1	-	CASSTKRLAGSNEQFF	TGTGCCAGCTCCACGAAGAGACTAGCGGGAAGCAATGAGCAGTTCTTC
TRBV3-1/TRBV3-2	-	TRBJ2-1	-	CASSPRPDLTYNEQFF	TGTGCCAGCAGCCCAAGACCGGATCTAACCTACAATGAGCAGTTCTTC
TRBV10-3	TRBD1	TRBJ1-5	once	CAISEQGALNQPQHF	TGTGCCATCAGTGAACAGGGGGCACTCAATCAGCCCCAGCATTTT
TRBV6-1	-	TRBJ2-2	-	CASSELGQGYGELFF	TGTGCCAGCAGTGAACTGGGGCAGGGGTACGGGGAGCTGTTTTTT
TRBV30	-	TRBJ1-2	-	CAWTGYRSYGYTF	TGTGCCTGGACTGGGTACCGGTCCTATGGCTACACCTTC